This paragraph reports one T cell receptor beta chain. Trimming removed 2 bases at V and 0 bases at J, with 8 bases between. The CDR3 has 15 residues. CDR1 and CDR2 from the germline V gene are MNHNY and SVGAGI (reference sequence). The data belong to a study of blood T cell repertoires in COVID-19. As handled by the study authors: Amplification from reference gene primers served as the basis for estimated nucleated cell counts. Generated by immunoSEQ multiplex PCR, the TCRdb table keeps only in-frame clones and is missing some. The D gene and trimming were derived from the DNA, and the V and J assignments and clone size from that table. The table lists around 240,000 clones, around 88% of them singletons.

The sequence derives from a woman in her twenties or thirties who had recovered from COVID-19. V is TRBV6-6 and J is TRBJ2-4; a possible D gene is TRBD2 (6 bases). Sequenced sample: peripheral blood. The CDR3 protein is CASSYGRTAKNIQYF. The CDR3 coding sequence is TGTGCCAGCAGTTACGGGAGGACAGCCAAAAACATTCAGTACTTC.